A single sample gave rise to the 11 T cell receptor beta chains below, sequenced in a study of cytomegalovirus exposure and HLA in healthy donors. The PCR had 60 Vbeta and 13 Jbeta primers. Libraries were prepared by immunoSEQ multiplex PCR; TCRdb keeps only in-frame clonotypes and omits some of them. The table has 100,000 to 150,000 clones, about 8.6% seen once. Sequenced: PBMCs. The receptor source for this set is a woman between 40 and 50 years old in good health and CMV-seropositive.

Only a few counts were recorded for this clone. CDR3 loop: CASSIAGALQETQYF. As DNA, the CDR3 is TGTGCCAGTAGTATTGCGGGGGCCCTCCAAGAGACCCAGTACTTC. This chain connects TRBV19 to TRBJ2-5; D may be TRBD2 (7 bases). Germline V gene lookup returns CDR1 LNHDA and CDR2 SQIVND (reference sequence). CDR3 size: 15 residues. The V and J ends lost 3 bases and 1 base respectively, with 12 bases between them.

The V and J genes are TRBV28 and TRBJ1-1, with 11 bases that match TRBD1. J gave up 11 bases and V 3 bases, and 11 bases lay outside the gene matches. Germline assignment: CDR1 MDHEN and CDR2 SYDVKM. CDR3 length: 15 residues. This CDR3 is CASSFGGTGGARAFF. Written as DNA, the CDR3 is TGTGCCAGCAGTTTTGGAGGGACAGGGGGGGCGCGGGCTTTCTTT.

This chain joins TRBV6-6 and TRBJ2-3; 9 nucleotides line up with TRBD1. The germline V gene has CDR1 MNHNY and CDR2 SVGAGI (reference sequence). This CDR3 contains 15 residues. V lost 4 bases, J lost 7 bases, and 9 bases stayed unmatched. The chain's CDR3 is CASSFNRDRVNTQYF. The CDR3 coding sequence is TGTGCCAGCAGTTTCAACCGGGACAGGGTTAATACGCAGTATTTT.

The chain couples TRBV6-5 to TRBJ2-5, with 8 bases that match TRBD1. The junction had 12 bases not matched to a gene; V was cut back by 8 bases and J by 7 bases. CDR3 length: 14 residues. CDR1 MNHEY and CDR2 SVGAGI come from the germline V gene. The CDR3 here is CASGGARGRGTQYF. CDR3 coding DNA: TGTGCCAGCGGCGGAGCCAGGGGGCGGGGGACCCAGTACTTC.

A few counts support this clone. The chain employs TRBV5-4 and TRBJ1-1; D perhaps matches TRBD1 (6 bases). With 4 bases removed from V and 1 base from J, the gap between germline ends came to 11 bases. Germline lookup yields CDR1 SGHNT and CDR2 YYREEE (reference sequence). The CDR3 sequence is 14 residues long. CDR3 sequence (DNA): TGTGCCAGCAGCGACAGGCTACAGAACACTGAAGCTTTCTTT. Its protein product is CASSDRLQNTEAFF.

The DNA of the CDR3 is TGTGCCAGCAGCCACCGACGAGGCGGGTATAATTCACCCCTCCACTTT. Translating it yields CASSHRRGGYNSPLHF. The rearrangement links TRBV5-4 to TRBJ1-6; D is undetermined. The CDR3 runs 16 residues. Germline assignment: CDR1 SGHNT and CDR2 YYREEE (reference sequence). V was pared by 4 bases and J by 4 bases, with 15 bases between.

This sequence joins TRBV7-9 and TRBJ1-1, with D possibly matching TRBD1 (5 bases). This CDR3 contains 14 residues. Germline loops: CDR1 SEHNR, CDR2 FQNEAQ (reference sequence). Trimming removed 3 bases at V and 3 bases at J, with 11 bases between. As DNA, the CDR3 is TGTGCCAGCAGCTTTAGCCGGGGGTACACTGAAGCTTTCTTT. This codes for CASSFSRGYTEAFF.

The J gene is TRBJ2-3, the V gene TRBV4-1; 8 nucleotides match TRBD1. CDR1 and CDR2 (germline): MGHRA, YSYEKL. The CDR3 extends over 14 amino acids. The V segment lost 2 bases and the J segment 6 bases; nucleotides outside the gene matches: 4. This chain's CDR3 is CASSQRRDRDTQYF. The CDR3 DNA reads TGCGCCAGCAGCCAACGTCGGGACAGGGATACGCAGTATTTT.

This clone was detected a few times. The chain couples TRBV5-4 to TRBJ2-1; 7 positions match TRBD2. J was trimmed by 9 bases and V by 1 base; bases with no gene match: 7. This CDR3 comprises 14 residues. CDR1 is SGHNT, CDR2 YYREEE, per germline (reference sequence). The CDR3 loop is CASSLFGTISEQFF. In DNA form, the CDR3 reads TGTGCCAGCAGCTTGTTCGGGACTATCAGTGAGCAGTTCTTC.

The chain joins TRBV11-2 to TRBJ1-2; 7 nucleotides match TRBD1. This CDR3 has 13 amino acids. Germline trimming cut 5 bases from V and 7 bases from J; bases unmatched to any gene: 7. In germline, CDR1 is SGHAT, CDR2 FQNNGV. DNA of the CDR3: TGTGCCAGCAGCCGGCCGACAGGGTCTGGCTACACCTTC. Amino acids: CASSRPTGSGYTF.

The chain links TRBV12-5 to TRBJ1-1; tentatively, D is TRBD1 (6 bases). V was pared by 5 bases and J by 5 bases, with 12 bases between. The V gene's germline CDR1 is LGHNT and CDR2 FRNRAP. The CDR3 is 13 amino acids. The CDR3 DNA is TGTGCTAGTGGTCCGGCAGGGACAACTGAAGCTTTCTTT. Translated: CASGPAGTTEAFF.